A selection of T cell receptor beta chains follows, all from one sample in a study of blood T cell repertoires in COVID-19. Here immunoSEQ multiplex PCR was the method, and the copy in TCRdb shows in-frame clones only, minus some. The data show about 60,000 clones, 75% to 85% seen once. The specimen sequenced was peripheral blood. Receptor source: a human donor in a cohort sampled during active COVID-19. Both conserved end residues are part of each CDR3. Fields, in order: V gene, J gene, D gene, clone size, CDR3 DNA, CDR3 protein. D genes are given only for firm matches. Clone size, where shown, is once, few, many, or a class for clones that have expanded.

v_gene: TRBV12-3/TRBV12-4; j_gene: TRBJ2-1; d_gene: NA; abundance: NA; CDR3nt: TGTGCCACCGATCCGGGGAGTGAGCAGTTCTTC; CDR3aa: CATDPGSEQFF
v_gene: TRBV5-1; j_gene: TRBJ2-5; d_gene: TRBD2; abundance: NA; CDR3nt: TGCGCCAGCCGACTAGCGGGGCACTCAGGCGAGACCCAGTACTTC; CDR3aa: CASRLAGHSGETQYF
v_gene: TRBV10-3; j_gene: TRBJ2-1; d_gene: TRBD2; abundance: NA; CDR3nt: TGTGCCATCAGCCACAGCGGGGGAAGAAATGAGCAGTTCTTC; CDR3aa: CAISHSGGRNEQFF
v_gene: TRBV5-5; j_gene: TRBJ2-7; d_gene: TRBD1; abundance: NA; CDR3nt: TGTGCCAGCAGCTTGTTGGACAGGGACTCCTACGAGCAGTACTTC; CDR3aa: CASSLLDRDSYEQYF
v_gene: TRBV24-1; j_gene: TRBJ2-7; d_gene: TRBD1; abundance: NA; CDR3nt: TGTGCCACCAGTGATCCTCGGGACAGGGTGAACGAGCAGTACTTC; CDR3aa: CATSDPRDRVNEQYF
v_gene: TRBV7-7; j_gene: TRBJ2-3; d_gene: NA; abundance: NA; CDR3nt: TGTGCCAGCAGCTTAGCCCGGGGGTGTAGTGAAGGTACGCAGTATTTT; CDR3aa: CASSLARGCSEGTQYF
v_gene: TRBV7-9; j_gene: TRBJ1-2; d_gene: TRBD1; abundance: NA; CDR3nt: TGTGCCAGCAGCCAGACGGGACAGCAAAGGGGCTACACCTTC; CDR3aa: CASSQTGQQRGYTF
v_gene: TRBV24-1; j_gene: TRBJ2-2; d_gene: NA; abundance: NA; CDR3nt: TGTGCCACCAGTGATTATACGCGAACAGGGACCGGGGAGCTGTTTTTT; CDR3aa: CATSDYTRTGTGELFF
v_gene: TRBV5-1; j_gene: TRBJ1-2; d_gene: TRBD1; abundance: NA; CDR3nt: TGCGCCAGCAGCTTGGGCGGACAGGGGACACGGGGCTACACCTTC; CDR3aa: CASSLGGQGTRGYTF
v_gene: TRBV6-6; j_gene: TRBJ1-1; d_gene: TRBD1; abundance: NA; CDR3nt: TGTGCCAGCAGTGGACGGACAGGGGCTAACACTGAAGCTTTCTTT; CDR3aa: CASSGRTGANTEAFF
v_gene: TRBV2; j_gene: TRBJ1-3; d_gene: TRBD1; abundance: NA; CDR3nt: TGTGCCAGCAGCTCCAGGACAGGGGGCTTTATTACCTCTGGAAACACCATATATTTT; CDR3aa: CASSSRTGGFITSGNTIYF
v_gene: TRBV7-2; j_gene: TRBJ1-5; d_gene: TRBD1; abundance: NA; CDR3nt: TGTGCCAGCAGTTACCCGACAGGGGGTGGGCAGCCCCAGCATTTT; CDR3aa: CASSYPTGGGQPQHF
v_gene: TRBV7-7; j_gene: TRBJ2-5; d_gene: TRBD2; abundance: NA; CDR3nt: TGTGCCAGCAGCATAGCGGGGGGGCTAGAGACCCAGTACTTC; CDR3aa: CASSIAGGLETQYF
v_gene: TRBV12-5; j_gene: TRBJ2-7; d_gene: NA; abundance: NA; CDR3nt: TGTGCTAGTGGTTTGGCCGGGACACTACTCGGGTACGAGCAGTACTTC; CDR3aa: CASGLAGTLLGYEQYF
v_gene: TRBV6-5; j_gene: TRBJ2-3; d_gene: NA; abundance: once; CDR3nt: TGTGCCAGCAGTACCGGGACAAACACAGATACGCAGTATTTT; CDR3aa: CASSTGTNTDTQYF